This T cell receptor (beta chain) was found in a study of T cells in Graves' hyperthyroidism and ophthalmopathy. The diagnostic basis comprised clinical symptoms, serum thyroxine and TRAb, thyroid ultrasound and orbital computed tomography. TCR beta CDR3 regions were amplified from RNA transcripts. TCR CDR3 underwent first-round RT-PCR with the HTBI primer set. A single record per CDR3 protein comes from TCRdb applying MiXCR to the multiplex PCR reads. The sample includes 300,000 to 400,000 distinct CDR3 sequences, around a sixth of them seen just once. The table lists this clonotype with many counts. The ends lost 7 bases at V and 2 bases at J; junction bases unmatched: 8. The CDR3 spans 15 residues. CDR1 is MDHEN and CDR2 is SYDVKM in the germline V gene.

Sequencing was carried out using blood. The genes are TRBV28 and TRBJ2-3; TRBD1 matches 8 bases. This clonotype was sampled from a woman aged 50 to 60 with Graves' hyperthyroidism. In DNA form, the CDR3 reads TGTGCCAGCATCCGAGGGGGACAGGCCACAGATACGCAGTATTTT. Its translation: CASIRGGQATDTQYF.